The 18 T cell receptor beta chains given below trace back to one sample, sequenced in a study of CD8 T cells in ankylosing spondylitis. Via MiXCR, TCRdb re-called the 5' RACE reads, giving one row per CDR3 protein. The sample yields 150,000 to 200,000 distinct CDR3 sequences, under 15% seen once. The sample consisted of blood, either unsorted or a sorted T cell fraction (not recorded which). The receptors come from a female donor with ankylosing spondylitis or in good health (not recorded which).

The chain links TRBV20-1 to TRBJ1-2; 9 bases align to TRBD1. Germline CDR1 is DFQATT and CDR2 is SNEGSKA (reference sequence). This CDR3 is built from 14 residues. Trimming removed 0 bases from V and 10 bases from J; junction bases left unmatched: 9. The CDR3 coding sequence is TGCAGTGCTAGAGATCTGGGACAGGGTGGCGACTACACCTTC. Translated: CSARDLGQGGDYTF.

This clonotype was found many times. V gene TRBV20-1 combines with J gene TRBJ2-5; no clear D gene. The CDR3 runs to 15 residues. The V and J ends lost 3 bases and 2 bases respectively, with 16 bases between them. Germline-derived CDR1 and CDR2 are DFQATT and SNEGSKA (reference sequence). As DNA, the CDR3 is TGCAGTGCTAGCCGGGTGGGCAGTCCACAAGAGACCCAGTACTTC. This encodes CSASRVGSPQETQYF.

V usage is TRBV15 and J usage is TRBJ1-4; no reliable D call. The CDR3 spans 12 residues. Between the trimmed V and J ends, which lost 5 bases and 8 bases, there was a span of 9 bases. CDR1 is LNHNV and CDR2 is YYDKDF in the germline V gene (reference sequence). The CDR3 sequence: CATSWAREKLFF. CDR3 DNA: TGTGCCACCAGCTGGGCCCGGGAAAAACTGTTTTTT.

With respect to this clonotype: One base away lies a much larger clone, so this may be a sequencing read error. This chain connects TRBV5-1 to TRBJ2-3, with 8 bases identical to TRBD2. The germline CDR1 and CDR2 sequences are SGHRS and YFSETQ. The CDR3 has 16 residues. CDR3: CTSSSKAGVGGDTQYF. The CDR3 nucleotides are TGCACCAGCAGCTCCAAAGCGGGAGTGGGAGGGGATACGCAGTATTTT.

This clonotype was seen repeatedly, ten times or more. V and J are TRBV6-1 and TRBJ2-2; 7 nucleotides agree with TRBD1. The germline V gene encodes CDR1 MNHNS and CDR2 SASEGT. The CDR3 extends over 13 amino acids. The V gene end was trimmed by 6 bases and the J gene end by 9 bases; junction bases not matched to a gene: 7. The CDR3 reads CASRARGYRELFF. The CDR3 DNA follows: TGTGCCAGCAGGGCCAGGGGGTACCGGGAGCTGTTTTTT.

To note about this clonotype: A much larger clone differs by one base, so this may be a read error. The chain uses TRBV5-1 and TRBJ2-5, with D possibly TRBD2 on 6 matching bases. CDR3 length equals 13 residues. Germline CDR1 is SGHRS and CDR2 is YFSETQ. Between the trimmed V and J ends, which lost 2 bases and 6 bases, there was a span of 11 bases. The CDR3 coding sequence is TGCGCCAGCAGCTTCCCTAGCGAGAAGACCCAGTACTTC. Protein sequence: CASSFPSEKTQYF.

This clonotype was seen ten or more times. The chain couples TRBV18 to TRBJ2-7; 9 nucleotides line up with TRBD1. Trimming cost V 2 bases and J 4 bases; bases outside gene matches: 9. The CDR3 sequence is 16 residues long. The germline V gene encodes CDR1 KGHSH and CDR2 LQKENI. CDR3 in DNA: TGTGCCAGCTCACCATTAGTTCCGGGACAGGGATACGAGCAGTACTTC. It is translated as CASSPLVPGQGYEQYF.

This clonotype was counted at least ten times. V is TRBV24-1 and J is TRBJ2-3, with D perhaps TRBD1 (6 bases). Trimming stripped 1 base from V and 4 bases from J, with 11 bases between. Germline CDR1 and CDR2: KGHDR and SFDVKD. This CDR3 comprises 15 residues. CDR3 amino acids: CATSDLRAGADTQYF. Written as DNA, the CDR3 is TGTGCCACCAGTGATTTAAGAGCAGGGGCAGATACGCAGTATTTT.

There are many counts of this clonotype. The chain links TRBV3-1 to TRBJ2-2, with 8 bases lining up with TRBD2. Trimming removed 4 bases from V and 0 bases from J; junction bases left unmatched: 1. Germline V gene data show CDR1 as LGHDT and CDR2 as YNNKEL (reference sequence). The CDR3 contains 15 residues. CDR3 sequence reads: CASSLSGTNTGELFF. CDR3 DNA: TGTGCCAGCAGCCTTAGCGGGACGAACACCGGGGAGCTGTTTTTT.

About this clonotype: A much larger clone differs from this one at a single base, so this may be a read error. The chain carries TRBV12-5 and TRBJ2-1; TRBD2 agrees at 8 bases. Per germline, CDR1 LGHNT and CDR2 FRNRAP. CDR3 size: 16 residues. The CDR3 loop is CANGLVSGTPYNEQFF. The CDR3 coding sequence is TGTGCTAATGGTTTAGTTAGCGGGACCCCCTACAATGAGCAGTTCTTC.

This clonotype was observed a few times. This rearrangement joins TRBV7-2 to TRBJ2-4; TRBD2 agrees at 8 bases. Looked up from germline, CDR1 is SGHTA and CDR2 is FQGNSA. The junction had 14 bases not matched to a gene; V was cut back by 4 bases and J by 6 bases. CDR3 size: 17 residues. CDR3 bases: TGTGCCAGCAGCTCCCCATCCGGGCGGGAGGCCTTAAACATTCAGTACTTC. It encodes CASSSPSGREALNIQYF.

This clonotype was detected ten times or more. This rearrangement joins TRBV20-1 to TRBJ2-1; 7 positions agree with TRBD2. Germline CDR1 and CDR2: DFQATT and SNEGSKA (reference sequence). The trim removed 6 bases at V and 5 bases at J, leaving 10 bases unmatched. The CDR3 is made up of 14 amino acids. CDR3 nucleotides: TGCAGTGCAACCCGGCGCCTAGCGGACAATGAGCAGTTCTTC. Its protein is CSATRRLADNEQFF.

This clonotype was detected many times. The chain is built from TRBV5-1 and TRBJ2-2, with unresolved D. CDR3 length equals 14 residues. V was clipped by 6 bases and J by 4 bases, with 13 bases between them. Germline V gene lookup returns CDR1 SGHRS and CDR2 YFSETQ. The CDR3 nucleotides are TGCGCCAGCACCATCGCGTTGGGCACCGGGGAGCTGTTTTTT. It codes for CASTIALGTGELFF.

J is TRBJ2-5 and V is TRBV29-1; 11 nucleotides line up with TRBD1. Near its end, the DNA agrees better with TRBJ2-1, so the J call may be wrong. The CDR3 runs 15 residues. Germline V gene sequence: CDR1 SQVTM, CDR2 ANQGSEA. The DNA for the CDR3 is TGCAGCGCTCAACCCGGACAGGGGGCCGGGGGGACCCAGTTCTTC. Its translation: CSAQPGQGAGGTQFF.

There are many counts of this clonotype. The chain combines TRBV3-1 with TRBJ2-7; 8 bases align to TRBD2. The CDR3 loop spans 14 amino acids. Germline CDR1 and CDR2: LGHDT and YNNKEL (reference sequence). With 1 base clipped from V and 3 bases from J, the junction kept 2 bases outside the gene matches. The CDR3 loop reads CASSQAAGGYEQYF. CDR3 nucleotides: TGTGCCAGCAGCCAAGCCGCGGGAGGCTACGAGCAGTACTTC.

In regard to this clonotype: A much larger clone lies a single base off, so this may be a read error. CDR3 coding DNA: TGCACCGCAGATAGTGGGGAGACCCAGTACTTC. Residues: CTADSGETQYF. This chain connects TRBV29-1 to TRBJ2-5, with no clear D. In germline, CDR1 is SQVTM, CDR2 ANQGSEA. This CDR3 is built from 11 residues.

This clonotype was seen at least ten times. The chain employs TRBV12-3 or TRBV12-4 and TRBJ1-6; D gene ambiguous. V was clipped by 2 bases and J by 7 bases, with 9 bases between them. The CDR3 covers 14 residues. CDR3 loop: CASSLRTHNSPLHF. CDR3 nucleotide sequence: TGTGCCAGCAGTTTAAGGACTCACAATTCACCCCTCCACTTT.

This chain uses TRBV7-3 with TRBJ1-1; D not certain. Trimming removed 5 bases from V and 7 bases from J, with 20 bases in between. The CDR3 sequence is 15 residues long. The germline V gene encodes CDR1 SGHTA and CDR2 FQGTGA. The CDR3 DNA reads TGTGCCAGCAGCCAAGGACTGCTCCTGGAGAGTGAAGCTTTCTTT. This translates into CASSQGLLLESEAFF.